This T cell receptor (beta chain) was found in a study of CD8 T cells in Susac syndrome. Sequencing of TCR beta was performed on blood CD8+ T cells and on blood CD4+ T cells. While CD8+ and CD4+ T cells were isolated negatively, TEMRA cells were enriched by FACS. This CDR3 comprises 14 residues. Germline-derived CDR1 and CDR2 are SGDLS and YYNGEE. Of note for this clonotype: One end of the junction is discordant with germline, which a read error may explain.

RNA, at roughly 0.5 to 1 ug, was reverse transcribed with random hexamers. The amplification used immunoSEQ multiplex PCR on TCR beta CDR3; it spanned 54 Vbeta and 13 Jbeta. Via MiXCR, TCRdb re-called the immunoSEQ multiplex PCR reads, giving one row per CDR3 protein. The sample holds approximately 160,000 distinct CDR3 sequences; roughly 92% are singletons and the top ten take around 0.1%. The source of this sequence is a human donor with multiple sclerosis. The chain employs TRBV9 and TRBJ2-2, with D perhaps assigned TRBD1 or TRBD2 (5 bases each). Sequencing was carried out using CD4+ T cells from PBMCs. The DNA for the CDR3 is TGTGCCAGCAGCGTAGATTCTGGGACCGGGGAGCTGTCTTTT. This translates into CASSVDSGTGELSF.